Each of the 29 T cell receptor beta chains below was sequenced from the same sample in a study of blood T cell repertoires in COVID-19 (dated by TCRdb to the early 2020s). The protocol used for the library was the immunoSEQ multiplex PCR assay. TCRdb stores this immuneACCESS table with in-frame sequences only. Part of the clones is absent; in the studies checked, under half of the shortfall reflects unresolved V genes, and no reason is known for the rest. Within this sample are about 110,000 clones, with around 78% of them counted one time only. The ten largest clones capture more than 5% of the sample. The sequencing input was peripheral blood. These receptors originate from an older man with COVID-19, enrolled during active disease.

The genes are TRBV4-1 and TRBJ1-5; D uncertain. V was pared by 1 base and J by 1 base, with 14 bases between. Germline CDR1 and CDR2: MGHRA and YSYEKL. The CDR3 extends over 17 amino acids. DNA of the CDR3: TGCGCCAGCAGCCAAGTTGGGTCGGGGTTCAGCAATCAGCCCCAGCATTTT. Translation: CASSQVGSGFSNQPQHF.

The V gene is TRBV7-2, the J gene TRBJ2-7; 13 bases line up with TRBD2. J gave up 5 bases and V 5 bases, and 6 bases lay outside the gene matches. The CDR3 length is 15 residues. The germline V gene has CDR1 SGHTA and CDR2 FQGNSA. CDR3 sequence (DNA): TGTGCCAGCAGCAGGACTAGCGGGAGCTTCGACGAGCAGTACTTC. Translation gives CASSRTSGSFDEQYF.

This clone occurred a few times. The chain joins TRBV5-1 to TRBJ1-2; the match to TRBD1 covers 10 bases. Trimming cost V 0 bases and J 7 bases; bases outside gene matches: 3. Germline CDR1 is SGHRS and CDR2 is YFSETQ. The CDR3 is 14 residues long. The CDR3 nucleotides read TGCGCCAGCAGCTTGGCCGGGACAGGGGCTGGCTACACCTTC. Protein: CASSLAGTGAGYTF. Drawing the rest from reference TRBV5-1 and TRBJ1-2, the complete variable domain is KAGVTQTPRYLIKTRGQQVTLSCSPISGHRSVSWYQQTPGQGLQFLFEYFSETQRNKGNFPGRFSGRQFSNSRSEMNVSTLELGDSALYLCASSLAGTGAGYTFGSGTRLTVV.

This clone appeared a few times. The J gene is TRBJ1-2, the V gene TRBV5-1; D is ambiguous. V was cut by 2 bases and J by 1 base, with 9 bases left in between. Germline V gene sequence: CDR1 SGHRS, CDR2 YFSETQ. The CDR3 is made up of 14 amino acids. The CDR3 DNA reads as TGCGCCAGCAGCTTTGCCACATTTAACTATGGCTACACCTTC. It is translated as CASSFATFNYGYTF.

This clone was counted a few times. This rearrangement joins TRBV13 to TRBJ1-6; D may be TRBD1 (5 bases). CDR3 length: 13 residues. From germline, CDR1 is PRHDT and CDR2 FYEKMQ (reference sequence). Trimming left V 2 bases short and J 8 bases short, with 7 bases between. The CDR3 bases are TGTGCCAGCAGCTTAAAAGGGGATTCACCCCTCCACTTT. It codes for CASSLKGDSPLHF.

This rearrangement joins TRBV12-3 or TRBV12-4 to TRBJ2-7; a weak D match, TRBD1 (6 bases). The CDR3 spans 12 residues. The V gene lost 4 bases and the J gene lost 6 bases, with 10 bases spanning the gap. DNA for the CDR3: TGTGCCAGCAGTTCCAGGGGTGGCGAGCAGTACTTC. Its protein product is CASSSRGGEQYF.

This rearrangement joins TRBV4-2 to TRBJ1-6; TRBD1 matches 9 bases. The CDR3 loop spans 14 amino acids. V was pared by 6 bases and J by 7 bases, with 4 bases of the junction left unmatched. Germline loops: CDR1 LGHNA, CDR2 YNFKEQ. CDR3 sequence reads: CASRQGAGNSPLHF. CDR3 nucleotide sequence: TGTGCCAGCAGACAGGGGGCGGGCAATTCACCCCTCCACTTT.

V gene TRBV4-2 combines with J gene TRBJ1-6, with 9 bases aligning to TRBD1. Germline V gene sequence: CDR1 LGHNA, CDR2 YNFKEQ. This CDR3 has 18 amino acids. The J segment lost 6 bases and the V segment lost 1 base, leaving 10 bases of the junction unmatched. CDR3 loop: CASSQVSRWTGANSPLHF. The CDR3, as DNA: TGTGCCAGCAGCCAAGTTTCTCGGTGGACAGGGGCTAATTCACCCCTCCACTTT.

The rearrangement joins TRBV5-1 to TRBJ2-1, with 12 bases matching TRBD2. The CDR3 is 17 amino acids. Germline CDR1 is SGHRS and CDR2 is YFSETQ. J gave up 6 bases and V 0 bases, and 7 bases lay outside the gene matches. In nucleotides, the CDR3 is TGCGCCAGCAGCTTGGCCGCCGGGACTAGCGGGCGCAATGAGCAGTTCTTC. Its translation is CASSLAAGTSGRNEQFF.

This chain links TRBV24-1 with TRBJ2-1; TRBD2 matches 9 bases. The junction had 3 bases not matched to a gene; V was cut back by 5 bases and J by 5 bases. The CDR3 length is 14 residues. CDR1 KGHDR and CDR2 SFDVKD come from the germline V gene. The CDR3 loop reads CATSVASGNNEQFF. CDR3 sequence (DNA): TGTGCCACCAGTGTCGCTAGCGGGAACAATGAGCAGTTCTTC.

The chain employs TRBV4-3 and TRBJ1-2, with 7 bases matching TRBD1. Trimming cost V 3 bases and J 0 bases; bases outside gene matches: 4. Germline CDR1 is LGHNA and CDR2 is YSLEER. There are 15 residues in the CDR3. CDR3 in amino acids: CASSHSTGPNYGYTF. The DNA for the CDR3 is TGCGCCAGCAGCCACTCGACAGGGCCTAACTATGGCTACACCTTC.

Here the CDR3 reads CASSTPGTAQFGQYF. The CDR3 coding sequence is TGTGCCAGCAGCACGCCCGGGACAGCTCAATTCGGGCAGTACTTC. The chain links TRBV28 to TRBJ2-7, with TRBD1 matching over 7 bases. CDR1 MDHEN and CDR2 SYDVKM come from the germline V gene. Trimming cost V 6 bases and J 9 bases; bases outside gene matches: 17. This CDR3 region has 15 residues.

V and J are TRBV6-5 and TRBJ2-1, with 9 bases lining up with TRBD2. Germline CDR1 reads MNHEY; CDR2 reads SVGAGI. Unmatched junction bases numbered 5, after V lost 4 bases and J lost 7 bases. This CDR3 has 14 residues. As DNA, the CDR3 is TGTGCCAGCAGTTTCAGCGGGAGGTGGAATGAGCAGTTCTTC. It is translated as CASSFSGRWNEQFF.

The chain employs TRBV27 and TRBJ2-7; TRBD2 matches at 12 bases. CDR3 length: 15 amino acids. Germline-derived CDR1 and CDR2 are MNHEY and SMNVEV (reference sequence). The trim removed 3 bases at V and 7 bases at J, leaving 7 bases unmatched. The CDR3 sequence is CASSFSTSGSGEQYF. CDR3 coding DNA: TGTGCCAGCAGTTTCTCGACTAGCGGGAGCGGTGAGCAGTACTTC.

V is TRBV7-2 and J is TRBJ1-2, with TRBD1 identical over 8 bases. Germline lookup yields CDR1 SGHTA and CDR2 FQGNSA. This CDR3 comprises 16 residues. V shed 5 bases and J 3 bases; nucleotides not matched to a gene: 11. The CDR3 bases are TGTGCCAGCAGCAGACCCTACAGGGGGTTCGACTATGGCTACACCTTC. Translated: CASSRPYRGFDYGYTF.

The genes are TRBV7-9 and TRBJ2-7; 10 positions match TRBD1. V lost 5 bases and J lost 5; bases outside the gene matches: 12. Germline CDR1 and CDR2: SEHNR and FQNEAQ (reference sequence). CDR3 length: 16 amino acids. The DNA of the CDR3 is TGTGCCAGCAGCACCGGACAGGGGGGACCTGTAGACGAGCAGTACTTC. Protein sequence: CASSTGQGGPVDEQYF. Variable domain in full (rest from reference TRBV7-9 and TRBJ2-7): DTGVSQNPRHKITKRGQNVTFRCDPISEHNRLYWYRQTLGQGPEFLTYFQNEAQLEKSRLLSDRFSAERPKGSFSTLEIQRTEQGDSAMYLCASSTGQGGPVDEQYFGPGTRLTVT.

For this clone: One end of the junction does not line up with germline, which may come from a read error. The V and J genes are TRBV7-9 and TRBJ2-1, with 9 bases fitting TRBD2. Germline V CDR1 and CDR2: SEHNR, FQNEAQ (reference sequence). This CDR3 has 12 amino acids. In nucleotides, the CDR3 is TGTGCCAGCAGCTTAATCGAGCGGGGGGCGATCTTC. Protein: CASSLIERGAIF.

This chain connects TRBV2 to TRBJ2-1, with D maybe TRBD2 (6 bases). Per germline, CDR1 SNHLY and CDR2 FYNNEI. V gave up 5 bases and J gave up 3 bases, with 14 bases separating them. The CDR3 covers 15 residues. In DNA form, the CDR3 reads TGTGCCAGCAGTTCTCAAGGGACTTTCTACAATGAGCAGTTCTTC. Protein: CASSSQGTFYNEQFF.

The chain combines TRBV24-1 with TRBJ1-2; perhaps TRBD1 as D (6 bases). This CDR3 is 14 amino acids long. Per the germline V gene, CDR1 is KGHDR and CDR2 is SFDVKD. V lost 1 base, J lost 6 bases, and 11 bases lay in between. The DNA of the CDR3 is TGTGCCACCAGTGATTTTAAGGGGGAAAATGGCTACACCTTC. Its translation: CATSDFKGENGYTF.

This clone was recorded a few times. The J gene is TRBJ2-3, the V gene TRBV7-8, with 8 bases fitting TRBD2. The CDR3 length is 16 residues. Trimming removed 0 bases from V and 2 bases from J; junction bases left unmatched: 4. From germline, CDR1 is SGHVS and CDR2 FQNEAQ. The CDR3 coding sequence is TGTGCCAGCAGCTTAGCCCCTAGCGGGTCCACAGATACGCAGTATTTT. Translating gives CASSLAPSGSTDTQYF.

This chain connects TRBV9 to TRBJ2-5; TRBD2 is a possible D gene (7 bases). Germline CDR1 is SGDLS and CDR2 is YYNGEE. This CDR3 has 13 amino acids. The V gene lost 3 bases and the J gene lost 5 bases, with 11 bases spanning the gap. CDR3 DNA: TGTGCCAGCAGCGGCGGGGGCGAGGAGACCCAGTACTTC. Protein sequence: CASSGGGEETQYF.

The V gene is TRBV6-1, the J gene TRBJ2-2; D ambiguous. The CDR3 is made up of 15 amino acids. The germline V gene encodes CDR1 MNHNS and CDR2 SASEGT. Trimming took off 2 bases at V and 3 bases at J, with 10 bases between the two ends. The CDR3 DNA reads TGTGCCAGCAGTGAAAGTAGATATTACACCGGGGAGCTGTTTTTT. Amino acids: CASSESRYYTGELFF.

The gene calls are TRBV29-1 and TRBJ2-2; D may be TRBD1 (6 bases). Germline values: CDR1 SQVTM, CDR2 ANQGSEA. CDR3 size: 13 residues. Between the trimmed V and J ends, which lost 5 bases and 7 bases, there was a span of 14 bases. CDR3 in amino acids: CSVLKQGDGELFF. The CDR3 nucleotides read TGCAGCGTTCTTAAACAGGGAGACGGGGAGCTGTTTTTT.

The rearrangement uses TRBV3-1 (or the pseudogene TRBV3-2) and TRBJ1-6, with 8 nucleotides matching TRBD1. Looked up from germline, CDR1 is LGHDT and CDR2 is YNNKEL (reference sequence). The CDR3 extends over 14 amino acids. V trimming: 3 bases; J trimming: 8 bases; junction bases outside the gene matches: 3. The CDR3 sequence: CASSQQGADSPLHF. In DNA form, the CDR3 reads TGTGCCAGCAGCCAGCAGGGGGCGGATTCACCCCTCCACTTT.

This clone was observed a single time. CDR3: CASSPSIATDTQYF. In DNA, the CDR3 is TGTGCCAGCAGCCCCTCTATTGCCACAGATACGCAGTATTTT. V is TRBV27 and J is TRBJ2-3; D not certain. The germline V gene has CDR1 MNHEY and CDR2 SMNVEV (reference sequence). V lost 6 bases, J lost 2 bases, and 12 bases lay in between. There are 14 residues in the CDR3.

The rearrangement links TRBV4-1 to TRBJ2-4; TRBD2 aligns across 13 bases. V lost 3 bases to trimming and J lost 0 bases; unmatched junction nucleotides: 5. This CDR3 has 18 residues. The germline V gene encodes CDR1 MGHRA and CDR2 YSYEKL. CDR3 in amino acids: CASSHLGLAGIAKNIQYF. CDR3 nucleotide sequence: TGCGCCAGCAGCCACCTGGGACTAGCGGGAATAGCCAAAAACATTCAGTACTTC.

DNA of the CDR3: TGTGCCAGCAGCAGAAGGGACAGCTCCTACGAGCAGTACTTC. The encoded protein is CASSRRDSSYEQYF. The gene calls are TRBV7-2 and TRBJ2-7; 7 nucleotides match TRBD1. The CDR3 consists of 14 residues. Per the germline V gene, CDR1 is SGHTA and CDR2 is FQGNSA. Germline trimming cut 5 bases from V and 0 bases from J; bases unmatched to any gene: 4.

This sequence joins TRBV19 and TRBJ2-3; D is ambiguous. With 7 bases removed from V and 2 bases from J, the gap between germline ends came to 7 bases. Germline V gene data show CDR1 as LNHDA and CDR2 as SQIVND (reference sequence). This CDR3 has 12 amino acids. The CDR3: CASTLFTDTQYF. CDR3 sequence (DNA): TGTGCCAGTACGTTATTCACAGATACGCAGTATTTT.

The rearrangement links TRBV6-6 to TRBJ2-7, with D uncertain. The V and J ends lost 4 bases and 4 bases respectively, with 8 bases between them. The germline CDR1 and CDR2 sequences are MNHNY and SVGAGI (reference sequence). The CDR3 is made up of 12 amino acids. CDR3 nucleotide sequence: TGTGCCAGCAGTTTCCGTCTATACGAGCAGTACTTC. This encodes CASSFRLYEQYF.